The rows below give T cell receptor beta chains drawn from one sample of a study of T cell changes during pregnancy in multiple sclerosis. TCRdb keeps only in-frame clones here, not all; method: immunoSEQ multiplex PCR. The sample includes roughly 100,000 clones, roughly 92% seen only once; the top ten take roughly 0.93%. The sequences come from peripheral blood, collected after pregnancy. Receptor source: a female donor with multiple sclerosis, enrolled in a pregnancy study. The CDR3 runs from the conserved cysteine through the conserved F or W. A D gene is named only where the DNA matches it firmly. Rows give clone size only sometimes, using once, few, many, or a class for an expanded clone.

>.|TRBJ2-5|.|TRBV2
TGTGCCAGCAACAGGGACGTCCAAGAGACCCAGTACTTC
CASNRDVQETQYF
>.|TRBJ1-6|TRBD1|TRBV7-2
TGTGCCAGCAGCCCCCGACAGGGGTCACCCTTTTATAATTCACCCCTCCACTTT
CASSPRQGSPFYNSPLHF
>few|TRBJ1-3|TRBD1|TRBV2
TGTGCCGGACAGGGTCGCTCTGGAAACACCATATATTTT
CAGQGRSGNTIYF
>.|TRBJ1-5|.|TRBV4-2
TGTGCCAGCAGCCAAGATTGGGGAGATACCGTAAATCAGCCCCAGCATTTT
CASSQDWGDTVNQPQHF
>.|TRBJ2-3|TRBD1|TRBV12-5
TGTGCTAGTGTTCCCTCGACAGGGCGCACAGATACGCAGTATTTT
CASVPSTGRTDTQYF
>.|TRBJ2-7|.|TRBV21-1
TGTGCCAGCAGCAAAGATCGGGGTACAACCTACGAGCAGTACTTC
CASSKDRGTTYEQYF
>.|TRBJ2-1|.|TRBV2
TGTGCCAGCAAACGGGCAGGGGTAAATGAGCAGTTCTTC
CASKRAGVNEQFF
>.|TRBJ2-5|.|TRBV6-5
TGTGCCAGCAGTTCTCCACAGGGGGGGGTCAAAGAGACCCAGTACTTC
CASSSPQGGVKETQYF
>.|TRBJ2-7|.|TRBV7-8
TGTGCCAGCAGTCTAAGAAGTACCGAGCAGTACTTC
CASSLRSTEQYF
>few|TRBJ2-3|.|TRBV4-2
TGTGCCAGCAGCCAAGATCCCCGGGCAGATACGCAGTATTTT
CASSQDPRADTQYF
>once|TRBJ1-1|TRBD1|TRBV25-1
TGTGCCAGCAGTGAAGGGGACAGGCAATCTGAAGCTTTCTTT
CASSEGDRQSEAFF
>.|TRBJ2-3|TRBD1|TRBV5-1
TGCGCCAGCAGCTTGACCCGGGACAGCGAATACACAGATACGCAGTATTTT
CASSLTRDSEYTDTQYF
>.|TRBJ1-5|.|TRBV5-1
TGCGCCAGCAGCTTGGAATCCCCAGCTGCTTCAGGTGTTCAGCCCCAGCATTTT
CASSLESPAASGVQPQHF
>once|TRBJ2-7|.|TRBV7-3
TGTGCCAGCAGCCCCACCGGGAATTCGTACGAGCGGCAGTACTTC
CASSPTGNSYERQYF
>.|TRBJ2-7|.|TRBV7-8
TGTGCCAGCAGCTTATCAGGGCGCTACGAGCAGTACTTC
CASSLSGRYEQYF
>once|TRBJ2-1|.|TRBV6-1
TGTGCCAGCAGTGCGCTTCCAGGGGTGCATGAGCAGTTCTTC
CASSALPGVHEQFF
>.|TRBJ1-4|TRBD1|TRBV9
TGTGCCAGCAGCGTACACCGGACAGGGAGCCAACTGTTTTTT
CASSVHRTGSQLFF
>.|TRBJ1-6|TRBD1|TRBV19
TGTGCCAGTAGCCGGGACAGATCGGTGGAAAATTCACCCCTCCACTTT
CASSRDRSVENSPLHF
>.|TRBJ1-5|.|TRBV18
TGTGCCAGCTCACCCACCGAGGGTCGGGGTCAGCCCCAGCATTTT
CASSPTEGRGQPQHF
>.|TRBJ1-5|.|TRBV19
TGTGCCAGTCGGGCCGGGGAGAGGGATCAGCCCCAGCATTTT
CASRAGERDQPQHF
>.|TRBJ1-3|TRBD1|TRBV11-3
TGTGCCAGCAGCTCCGACAGGGATGGAAACACCATATATTTT
CASSSDRDGNTIYF
>.|TRBJ1-5|.|TRBV7-8
TGTGCCAGCAGCTTAGGGAGGAGGACAGTCTTTAGCAATCAGCCCCAGCATTTT
CASSLGRRTVFSNQPQHF
>.|TRBJ2-5|.|TRBV4-3
TGCGCCAGCAGCCAAGGGTTCAGGCGGTCGAGGGTGTCGGAGACCCAGTACTTC
CASSQGFRRSRVSETQYF
>.|TRBJ1-1|.|TRBV7-9
TGTGCCAGCAGCTTAACATACAGGGTTGAAGCTTTCTTT
CASSLTYRVEAFF
>.|TRBJ1-1|TRBD1|TRBV18
TGTGCCAGCTCACCAGGAATATCGGGACAGGGTACTGAAGCTTTCTTT
CASSPGISGQGTEAFF
>.|TRBJ2-7|TRBD2|TRBV5-1
TGCGCCAGCAGCCCGACTAGCGTGAGCTCCTACGAGCAGTACTTC
CASSPTSVSSYEQYF
>.|TRBJ2-7|.|TRBV9
TGTGCCAGCAGCGTAGTAGTAGTAAGGGAGAACTACGAGCAGTACTTC
CASSVVVVRENYEQYF
>.|TRBJ1-4|.|TRBV19
TGTGCCAGTACTCAAGGGGGGGCCCGAGGGCAAAAACTGTTTTTT
CASTQGGARGQKLFF
>.|TRBJ2-1|TRBD2|TRBV18
TGTGCCAGCTCATTCCTGACTAGCGGGAGGCGGGATGAGCAGTTCTTC
CASSFLTSGRRDEQFF
>.|TRBJ1-2|.|TRBV30
TGTGCCTGGAGTAGAGGGGGAACGGAGGGCTACACCTTC
CAWSRGGTEGYTF
>.|TRBJ2-2|TRBD1|TRBV4-1
TGCGCCAGCAGCCTCAGGACAGGTCTCTCGAACACCGGGGAGCTGTTTTTT
CASSLRTGLSNTGELFF
>.|TRBJ2-5|.|TRBV9
TGTGCCAGCAGCGTAGCCTCTATGAGGGAGCGGGAGACCCAGTACTTC
CASSVASMRERETQYF
>.|TRBJ1-1|.|TRBV5-1
TGCGCCAGCAGCTTGGGGGGGGACACTGAAGCTTTCTTT
CASSLGGDTEAFF
>.|TRBJ2-7|TRBD1|TRBV11-2
TGTGCCAGCAGCTTACCCCACATCGACAGGGGGATTATCTCATACGAGCAGTACTTC
CASSLPHIDRGIISYEQYF
>.|TRBJ1-5|TRBD1|TRBV19
TGTGCCAGTAGTCCAGGGACAGGTCAAAAGGTTGACAATCAGCCCCAGCATTTT
CASSPGTGQKVDNQPQHF
>few|TRBJ1-3|TRBD1|TRBV18
TGTGCCAGCTCACCGACAGGGGAGAATGGAAACACCATATATTTT
CASSPTGENGNTIYF
>.|TRBJ2-5|.|TRBV5-4
TGTGCCAGCAGCTTGGGGGGGCAGGCCGAAGAGACCCAGTACTTC
CASSLGGQAEETQYF
>.|TRBJ2-5|TRBD2|TRBV10-1
TGCGCCAGCAGTTCCACCGGGACTAGCGGGAAGAAGGAGACCCAGTACTTC
CASSSTGTSGKKETQYF
>.|TRBJ2-7|.|TRBV18
TGTGCCAGCTCACCACCGACTCTGAGCTCCTACGAGCAGTACTTC
CASSPPTLSSYEQYF
>.|TRBJ2-1|TRBD2|TRBV11-3
TGTGCCAGCAGCTTGGGACTAGCGGGGGACAATGAGCAGTTCTTC
CASSLGLAGDNEQFF
>.|TRBJ1-5|TRBD1|TRBV28
TGTGCCAGCAGTTTTGGGACAGTGGGATATAGCAATCAGCCCCAGCATTTT
CASSFGTVGYSNQPQHF
>.|TRBJ2-1|TRBD1|TRBV19
TGTGCCAGTAGGCCAGGGGGCACGTCCCACAATGAGCAGTTCTTC
CASRPGGTSHNEQFF
>.|TRBJ1-2|TRBD1|TRBV4-2
TGTGCCAGCAGCCTTCAAAGAAGGGACAGGGGGCATGGCTACACCTTC
CASSLQRRDRGHGYTF
>.|TRBJ2-7|.|TRBV28
TGTGCCAGCACCCCGACTGGGAGCTCCTACGAGCAGTACTTC
CASTPTGSSYEQYF
>.|TRBJ2-1|.|TRBV6-5
TGTGCCAGCAGCCCCCACGGCTCCTACAATGAGCAGTTCTTC
CASSPHGSYNEQFF
>.|TRBJ2-1|TRBD2|TRBV28
TGTGCCAGCGCCCTAGCGGGTCGGGGAGGGGGTGAGCAGTTCTTC
CASALAGRGGGEQFF